The clone carrying this T cell receptor (beta chain) was detected many times. Its antigen is still unknown. This sample was included in a study of molecular identifiers for immune sequencing clone quantification. Trimming took 9 bases from V and 6 from J; bases not matched to a gene: 17. This CDR3 spans 17 amino acids. Sorting captured naive CD8 T cells as CD8+CD4-CCR7+CD45RA+. TCR libraries were built in bulk with a published protocol and specific TCR primers. TCRdb analysed the PCR reads with MiXCR anew, one entry per CDR3 protein. The sample shows about 640,000 distinct CDR3 sequences, about 20% of them seen only once. Study conclusions and caveats: Clones above 20 RNA copies contained over 99% of effector molecules and under 1% of naive molecules.

The TCR comes from a human donor in good health. Some libraries in this study had Jurkat cell RNA spiked in. Sequencing was carried out using naive CD8+ T cells from blood, with Jurkat cell RNA spiked in. Subset noted: FACS-sorted CD8+CD4-CCR7+CD45RA+ naive T cells. This sequence joins TRBV12-3 or TRBV12-4 and TRBJ2-5; 12 bases agree with TRBD2. In DNA, the CDR3 is TGTGCCAGTCAGGACAGGGGGTTACTAGCGGGAGGAAAGACCCAGTACTTC. Its translation: CASQDRGLLAGGKTQYF.